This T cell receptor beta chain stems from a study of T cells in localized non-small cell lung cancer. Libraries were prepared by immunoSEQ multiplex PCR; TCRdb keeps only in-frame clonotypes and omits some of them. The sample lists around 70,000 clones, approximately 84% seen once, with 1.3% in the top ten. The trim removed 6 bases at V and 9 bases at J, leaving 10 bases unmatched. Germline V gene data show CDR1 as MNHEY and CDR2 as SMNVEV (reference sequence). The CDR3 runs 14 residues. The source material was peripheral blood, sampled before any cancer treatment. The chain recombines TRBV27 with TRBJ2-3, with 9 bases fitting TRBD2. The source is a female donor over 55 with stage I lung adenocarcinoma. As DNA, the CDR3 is TGTGCCAGCAGCTTCGGACTAGCGAAGGCGACGCAGTATTTT. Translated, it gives CASSFGLAKATQYF.